Shown below are 9 T cell receptor beta chains from a single sample sequenced in a study of cytomegalovirus exposure and HLA in healthy donors. The PCR employed 60 Vbeta primers together with 13 Jbeta primers. Method: immunoSEQ multiplex PCR; TCRdb's copy keeps in-frame clones and lacks some. The sample lists 130,000 or so clones; around four fifths were seen once. The sample consisted of PBMCs. Receptors were obtained from a middle-aged man in good health and CMV-seronegative.

The CDR3 sequence: CASSIGKGTAPRRGGGQYF. In nucleotides, the CDR3 is TGTGCCAGTAGTATAGGGAAGGGCACGGCTCCACGGCGCGGGGGTGGGCAGTACTTC. The rearrangement joins TRBV19 to TRBJ2-7; 7 bases align to TRBD2. After removal of 1 base from V and 9 bases from J, the junction contained 24 bases not matched to a gene. CDR1 is LNHDA, CDR2 SQIVND, per germline (reference sequence). This CDR3 comprises 19 residues.

The genes are TRBV6-6 and TRBJ1-6, with TRBD1 matching over 8 bases. The length of the CDR3 is 15 residues. CDR1 and CDR2 from the germline V gene are MNHNY and SVGAGI (reference sequence). Germline trimming cut 3 bases from V and 10 bases from J; bases unmatched to any gene: 8. CDR3 in amino acids: CASSYSGQGASPLHF. For the CDR3, the DNA is TGTGCCAGCAGTTATAGTGGACAGGGTGCCTCACCCCTCCACTTT.

This clone was recorded only once. This chain connects TRBV5-6 to TRBJ2-1; 12 nucleotides line up with TRBD2. The germline gives CDR1 SGHDT, CDR2 YYEEEE. V shed 4 bases and J 4 bases; nucleotides not matched to a gene: 3. The CDR3 has 15 amino acids. CDR3 nucleotides: TGTGCCAGCAGCCTGACTAGCGGGGGATACAATGAGCAGTTCTTC. Its protein product is CASSLTSGGYNEQFF. Based on the CDR3 plus reference TRBV5-6 and TRBJ2-1, the full variable domain is DAGVTQSPTHLIKTRGQQVTLRCSPKSGHDTVSWYQQALGQGPQFIFQYYEEEERQRGNFPDRFSGHQFPNYSSELNVNALLLGDSALYLCASSLTSGGYNEQFFGPGTRLTVL.

This clone was found a few times. The rearrangement uses TRBV19 and TRBJ1-5; possibly TRBD1 for D (6 bases). Germline V gene data show CDR1 as LNHDA and CDR2 as SQIVND (reference sequence). The CDR3 consists of 17 residues. Trimming removed 3 bases from V and 0 bases from J, with 15 bases in between. CDR3 DNA sequence: TGTGCCAGTAGTATCACCGGGACACTTTTTAGCAATCAGCCCCAGCATTTT. Translated, it gives CASSITGTLFSNQPQHF.

The V and J genes are TRBV10-3 and TRBJ2-1; 8 nucleotides match TRBD1. CDR3 length equals 16 residues. From germline, CDR1 is ENHRY and CDR2 SYGVKD. Germline trimming cut 5 bases from V and 8 bases from J; bases unmatched to any gene: 14. In nucleotides, the CDR3 is TGTGCCATCAGTTATGAACGGACAGGGTGGACCTATGAGCAGTTCTTC. This translates into CAISYERTGWTYEQFF.

This chain joins TRBV5-6 and TRBJ1-2, with D possibly being TRBD1 (6 bases). The germline V gene has CDR1 SGHDT and CDR2 YYEEEE. There are 16 residues in the CDR3. Trimming took off 3 bases at V and 5 bases at J, with 20 bases between the two ends. The CDR3 nucleotides are TGTGCCAGCAGCTGGAGGGGGGGCATCCGAGGGTATGGCTACACCTTC. The encoded protein is CASSWRGGIRGYGYTF.

The chain carries TRBV7-2 and TRBJ2-2, with unresolved D. With 4 bases removed from V and 6 bases from J, the gap between germline ends came to 18 bases. This CDR3 is built from 16 residues. Germline V gene sequence: CDR1 SGHTA, CDR2 FQGNSA. CDR3 residues: CASSSRRVITAGELFF. As DNA, the CDR3 is TGTGCCAGCAGCTCCCGACGGGTTATAACGGCCGGGGAGCTGTTTTTT. Drawing the rest from reference TRBV7-2 and TRBJ2-2, the complete variable domain is GAGVSQSPSNKVTEKGKDVELRCDPISGHTALYWYRQSLGQGLEFLIYFQGNSAPDKSGLPSDRFSAERTGGSVSTLTIQRTQQEDSAVYLCASSSRRVITAGELFFGEGSRLTVL.

This clone was seen a handful of times. As DNA, the CDR3 is TGCAGCGCCTTCGGGGGGGAAAACACCATATATTTT. It encodes CSAFGGENTIYF. The chain links TRBV29-1 to TRBJ1-3, with D maybe TRBD1 (5 bases). Trimming left V 7 bases short and J 6 bases short, with 13 bases between. Germline CDR1 reads SQVTM; CDR2 reads ANQGSEA. The CDR3 is made up of 12 amino acids.

This chain uses TRBV4-2 with TRBJ2-3, with 8 positions matching TRBD1. After removal of 2 bases from V and 4 bases from J, the junction contained 5 bases not matched to a gene. CDR3 length: 15 amino acids. From germline, CDR1 is LGHNA and CDR2 YNFKEQ. CDR3 sequence reads: CASSQPGQGADTQYF. CDR3 in DNA: TGTGCCAGCAGCCAACCCGGACAGGGAGCAGATACGCAGTATTTT.